The subject of this entry is one TCR beta chain. Its antigen remains unknown. CDR3 size: 14 residues. Germline assignment: CDR1 SGHTA and CDR2 FQGNSA. The V and J ends lost 4 bases and 6 bases respectively, with 15 bases between them. This sample was taken from a study of shared clonotypes between healthy human individuals. Turning to the study itself: There were three CD4 naive, three CD4 memory, two CD8 naive and one CD8 memory plates per donor. Study-level points and caveats: Genetic and exposure-history diversity was limited by the small donor number.

At the deep level, the assay was run. Assay used: immunoSEQ multiplex PCR; TCRdb lists only in-frame clones, some missing. Among 550,000 to 850,000 clones listed, around 67% were seen once. The sample comprised memory CD4+ T cells sorted from blood. Stated subset: CD45RA-negative fraction. The sequence was obtained from a woman in her 30s in good health. The chain links TRBV7-2 to TRBJ1-1; maybe TRBD1 (5 bases). CDR3 loop: CASSYSVGVAEAFF. DNA for the CDR3: TGTGCCAGCAGCTACTCAGTGGGGGTGGCTGAAGCTTTCTTT.